The clone carrying this TCR beta chain was counted many times. Antigen: not known. The entry originates in a study of T-cell reconstitution after alpha-beta-depleted transplantation in children. As it was prepared, the TCRbeta library received unique molecular identifiers. From the PCR reads, TCRdb called clonotypes with MiXCR, one entry per CDR3 protein. The table lists around 140,000 distinct CDR3 sequences, about 9% of them singletons. Study results and caveats: Roughly two months post-transplant, alpha-beta T cells reportedly originated from several hundred graft clones that had expanded. One year after transplant, T-cell counts and diversity came mostly from newly produced T cells.

The CDR3 contains 12 residues. V lost 8 bases and J 0 bases, leaving 8 bases between the germline ends. This receptor was identified in a female patient aged 2-9 years who had a stem cell transplant for congenital amegakaryocytic thrombocytopenia, so the T cells may come from the graft donor. This chain links TRBV12-3 or TRBV12-4 with TRBJ2-7; D remains unclear. The starting material was PBMCs, mostly from graft donor cells, obtained 180 days after TCRalphabeta/CD19-depleted stem cell transplant. The chain's CDR3 is CASGRISYEQYF. The CDR3 DNA reads TGTGCCAGCGGACGGATCTCCTACGAGCAGTACTTC.